The sequence of this T cell receptor (beta chain) was determined in a study of monozygotic twins with inflammatory bowel disease (dated by TCRdb to the late 2010s). Some background on the complete study: In total, around 30 monozygotic twin pairs made up the full study: 19 Danish pairs, all IBD-discordant, plus nine German pairs, of which four were IBD-concordant and five were IBD-discordant. Within discordant pairs, disease-associated traits were sought mainly by comparing IBD patients with their genetically identical healthy co-twins. Each individual had, on average, about 151 000 unique TCRalpha sequences and 181 000 unique TCRbeta sequences available for analysis. Overall study outcomes, separate from this receptor: The results gave no support for a single strong signal or clonotype linked to IBD. IBD patients had lower TCRbeta repertoire diversity, measured by the inverse Simpson index, than their healthy co-twins. Differing immunosuppressive treatments among patients may have added background noise and inter-individual variability to the repertoires. No difference in repertoire similarity was observed between concordant and discordant twins, possibly owing to limited statistical power. Distinction between different T cell subtypes could not be achieved in the analysis. Compared with healthy twins, IBD patients shared fewer clonotypes with other individuals, and the difference was most pronounced in patients with signs of disease activity.

The CDR3 spans 17 residues, from the cysteine through the phenylalanine. No DNA appears here. CDR1 and CDR2 were assigned from the germline V gene as SGHVS and FNYEAQ. On this clonotype itself: No antigen is known for it.

The method was 5' RACE. Preparation of each TCR library used approximately 4,000 ng of total RNA. For each sample, cDNA synthesis with SMARTScribe reverse transcriptase was split into eight separate reactions. During cDNA synthesis, unique molecular identifiers containing a 6-nucleotide sample barcode were introduced by template switching. TCRalpha and TCRbeta cDNA was amplified in two nested PCRs of approximately 16 and 10 cycles, and bead purification was carried out after each PCR. Before amplification, the cDNA was treated with uracil DNA-glycosylase and purified using the QIAquick PCR purification kit. The second PCR was the step at which Illumina TruSeq-compatible adapters and sample-specific barcodes were added. Library quality and concentration were assessed using TapeStation and Qubit, and about 5 ng of each library was pooled. Sequencing of pooled libraries was carried out on an Illumina HiSeq2500 single-index Rapid Run using 2 x 100 bp reads and custom sequencing primers. The source study handled its data this way. UMI-based consensus assembly with MiGEC version 1.2.6 was used to correct PCR and sequencing errors. V(D)J alignment, clonotype assembly and CDR3 extraction were performed with MiXCR version 2.1.1. Normalisation of gene usage, clonotype sharing and MAIT/NKT TCR abundance was achieved by analysing the top 1000, 10 000 and 20 000 clonotypes per sample. After downsampling to 27 000 UMIs, diversity was calculated as the inverse Simpson index using the vegan R package. Paired Mann-Whitney U tests were applied to discordant twin pairs, and Benjamini-Hochberg correction was used for multiple testing. Each entry corresponds to one CDR3 protein sequence from reads that TCRdb reprocessed, and DNA is not given. TCRdb, not the authors, supplied the V and J calls. The table of this sample itemizes nearly 450,000 distinct CDR3 sequences. Jointly, the top ten make up about 2.2% of the sample.

From each donor, a roughly 2.5 ml peripheral blood sample was drawn into PAXgene tubes and stored at -80 degrees C. Total RNA was isolated from whole blood with the PAXgene blood miRNA kit on an automated QIAcube, without T cell sorting. Deep TCRalpha and TCRbeta repertoire profiling with unique molecular barcoding was performed on peripheral blood of monozygotic twin pairs concordant or discordant for inflammatory bowel disease. Smoking habits were recorded for all twin pairs, with individuals classified as current, former or never smokers. In this chain, TRBV7-6 is recombined with TRBJ2-2; lacking DNA, the TRBD2 call made by TCRdb goes unchecked. This TCR was sampled from a human donor with ulcerative colitis or Crohn's disease, or a healthy co-twin of an affected twin (not recorded which). Sequenced: blood. The CDR3 sequence is CASSLGVAGFGTGELFF.